This T cell receptor beta chain came from a study of Ad26.COV2.S vaccination and SARS-CoV-2 variants. This CDR3 region has 14 residues. CDR1 and CDR2 from the germline V gene are SGHVS and FQNEAQ. Sequencing was performed with immunoSEQ multiplex PCR; in TCRdb, only in-frame clones are kept and a portion is missing. Here the sample spans hundreds of thousands of clones, approximately 90% being singletons. On this clone: A junction end diverges from the germline sequence, so it may reflect a read error.

Sample treatment: roughly 18 received Ad26.COV2.S at low or high dose, single or two shots; a few received placebo; per-sample allocation not given. Samples came from day 63 after the first vaccine or placebo injection. This receptor was taken from a person between 18 and 65 years old who received the Ad26.COV2.S COVID-19 vaccine or a placebo. Source: peripheral blood, taken in a trial of Ad26.COV2.S vaccine versus placebo. The chain combines TRBV7-8 with TRBJ1-1; D possibly corresponds to TRBD1 (6 bases). The CDR3: CASSIATGTAEAFF. For the CDR3, the DNA is TGTGCCAGCAGCATAGCGACAGGTACTGCTGAAGCTTTCTTT.